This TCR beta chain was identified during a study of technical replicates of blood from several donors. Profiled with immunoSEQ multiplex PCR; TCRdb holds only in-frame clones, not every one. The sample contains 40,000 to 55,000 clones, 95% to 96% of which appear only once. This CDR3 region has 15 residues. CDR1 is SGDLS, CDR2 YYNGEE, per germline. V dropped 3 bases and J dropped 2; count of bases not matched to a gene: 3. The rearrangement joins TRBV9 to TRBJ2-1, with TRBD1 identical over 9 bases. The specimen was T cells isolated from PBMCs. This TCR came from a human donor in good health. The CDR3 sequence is CASSGRQGAYNEQFF. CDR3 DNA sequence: TGTGCCAGCAGCGGCCGACAGGGGGCCTACAATGAGCAGTTCTTC.